A single sample gave rise to the 9 T cell receptor beta chains below, sequenced in a study of blood T cell repertoires in COVID-19. Measured with immunoSEQ multiplex PCR; TCRdb has only the in-frame clones, and not every one. The repertoire holds around 50,000 clones, with 86% as singletons. Sequenced: peripheral blood. Source of these receptors: a woman aged 60-75 years with acute or convalescent COVID-19.

The J gene is TRBJ2-2, the V gene TRBV29-1, with 13 bases aligning to TRBD2. The germline CDR1 and CDR2 sequences are SQVTM and ANQGSEA. The CDR3 sequence is 14 residues long. V lost 6 bases, J lost 6 bases, and 4 bases stayed unmatched. DNA of the CDR3: TGCAGCGTGGTAACTAGCGGGAGGGCCGGGGAGCTGTTTTTT. Its translation is CSVVTSGRAGELFF.

The J gene is TRBJ1-4, the V gene TRBV4-1; D possibly corresponds to TRBD1 (6 bases). V was cut by 0 bases and J by 0 bases, with 14 bases left in between. Germline V gene sequence: CDR1 MGHRA, CDR2 YSYEKL. This CDR3 has 18 amino acids. The CDR3 DNA follows: TGCGCCAGCAGCCAAGATGCCAGGGGCCAAGCAACTAATGAAAAACTGTTTTTT. Protein: CASSQDARGQATNEKLFF.

The rearrangement uses TRBV21-1 and TRBJ1-2; TRBD1 reflects the table's D call only, with no check against the DNA. TRBV21-1 is noted as a pseudogene. The length of the CDR3 is 16 residues. The chain's CDR3 is CASSKAGTGAPRGYTF. In nucleotides, the CDR3 is TGTGCCAGCAGCAAAGCCGGGACAGGGGCCCCCCGGGGCTACACCTTC.

CDR3 sequence: CASSSGTGGFYGYTF. As DNA, the CDR3 is TGTGCCAGCAGTTCCGGGACAGGGGGCTTCTATGGCTACACCTTC. This rearrangement joins TRBV6-5 to TRBJ1-2; TRBD1 agrees at 12 bases. The V segment lost 4 bases and the J segment 4 bases; nucleotides outside the gene matches: 4. This CDR3 is built from 15 residues. CDR1 is MNHEY and CDR2 is SVGAGI in the germline V gene.

In this sample, this clone turned up once. The chain recombines TRBV4-1 with TRBJ2-7; unclear D gene. The CDR3 consists of 17 residues. V shed 1 base and J shed 0 bases, with 16 bases lying between them. Per the germline V gene, CDR1 is MGHRA and CDR2 is YSYEKL. The CDR3 region has the DNA TGCGCCAGCAGCCAAGTCCAAACAAGAAGAGGCTCCTACGAGCAGTACTTC. It codes for CASSQVQTRRGSYEQYF.

The chain couples TRBV28 to TRBJ2-2; 13 bases line up with TRBD2. Per germline, CDR1 MDHEN and CDR2 SYDVKM. The length of the CDR3 is 19 residues. With V trimmed by 3 bases and J by 0 bases, 7 bases remained unmatched. The CDR3 nucleotides are TGTGCCAGCAGTTTCCCCTTGACTAGCGGGGGGTCGAACACCGGGGAGCTGTTTTTT. Protein product: CASSFPLTSGGSNTGELFF. Supplemented by reference TRBV28 and TRBJ2-2, the full variable domain reads DVKVTQSSRYLVKRTGEKVFLECVQDMDHENMFWYRQDPGLGLRLIYFSYDVKMKEKGDIPEGYSVSREKKERFSLILESASTNQTSMYLCASSFPLTSGGSNTGELFFGEGSRLTVL.

V and J are TRBV5-1 and TRBJ2-1; D might be TRBD2 (6 bases). The length of the CDR3 is 14 residues. Germline values: CDR1 SGHRS, CDR2 YFSETQ. The V end was cut by 0 bases, the J end by 6 bases, with 10 bases between. CDR3 sequence (DNA): TGCGCCAGCAGCTTGGCCGTGGGAGGCAATGAGCAGTTCTTC. This encodes CASSLAVGGNEQFF.

V usage is TRBV6-6 and J usage is TRBJ2-3; 13 nucleotides line up with TRBD2. This CDR3 comprises 16 residues. Trimming at V came to 6 bases and at J to 2 bases, leaving 5 bases not matched to a gene. In germline, CDR1 is MNHNY, CDR2 SVGAGI (reference sequence). The CDR3 protein is CASRRTSGGFTDTQYF. CDR3 in DNA: TGTGCCAGCAGACGGACTAGCGGGGGATTCACAGATACGCAGTATTTT.

The rearrangement uses TRBV29-1 and TRBJ2-1; the D gene is possibly TRBD1 (5 bases). The germline V and J ends were trimmed by 1 base and 13 bases, with 26 bases remaining between them. The CDR3 spans 16 residues. Per the germline V gene, CDR1 is SQVTM and CDR2 is ANQGSEA. This CDR3 reads CSVEGLGVSRSSFQFF. DNA of the CDR3: TGCAGCGTTGAAGGCTTAGGGGTATCTCGATCCTCTTTCCAGTTCTTC.